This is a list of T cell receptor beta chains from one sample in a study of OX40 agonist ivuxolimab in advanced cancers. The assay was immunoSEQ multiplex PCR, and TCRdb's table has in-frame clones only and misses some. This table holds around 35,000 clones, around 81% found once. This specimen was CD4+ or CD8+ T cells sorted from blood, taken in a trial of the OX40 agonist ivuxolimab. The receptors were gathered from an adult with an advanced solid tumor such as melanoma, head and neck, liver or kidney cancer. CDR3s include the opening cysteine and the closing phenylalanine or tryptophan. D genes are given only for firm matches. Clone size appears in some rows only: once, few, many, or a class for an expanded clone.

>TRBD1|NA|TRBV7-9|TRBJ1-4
CASSSSTGGAGEKLFF
TGTGCCAGCAGCTCTTCAACAGGGGGCGCGGGTGAAAAACTGTTTTTT
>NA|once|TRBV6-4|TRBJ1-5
CASSLFWGGNQPQHF
TGTGCCAGCAGTTTATTCTGGGGAGGCAATCAGCCCCAGCATTTT
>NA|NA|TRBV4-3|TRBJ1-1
CASSQGQRNTEAFF
TGCGCCAGCAGCCAAGGACAGCGAAACACTGAAGCTTTCTTT
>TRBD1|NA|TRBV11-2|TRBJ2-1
CASSLEAAQGAQQFF
TGTGCCAGCAGCTTAGAGGCGGCCCAGGGGGCCCAGCAGTTCTTC
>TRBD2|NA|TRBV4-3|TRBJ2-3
CASSQDSGGSTDTQYF
TGCGCCAGCAGCCAAGATTCGGGAGGTAGCACAGATACGCAGTATTTT
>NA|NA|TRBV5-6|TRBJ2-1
CASSWPLYRYSYNEQFF
TGTGCCAGCAGCTGGCCCTTGTACCGATACTCCTACAATGAGCAGTTCTTC
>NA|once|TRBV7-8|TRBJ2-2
CASSRGTVGELFF
TGTGCCAGCAGCCGAGGGACGGTCGGGGAGCTGTTTTTT
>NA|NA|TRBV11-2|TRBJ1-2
CASSPMGLQGYGYTF
TGTGCCAGCAGCCCGATGGGCCTCCAGGGTTATGGCTACACCTTC
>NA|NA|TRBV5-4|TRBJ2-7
CASSSDRDGYEQYF
TGTGCCAGCAGCTCAGACCGGGACGGCTACGAGCAGTACTTC
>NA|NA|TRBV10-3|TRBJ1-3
CAISELPGGGNTIYF
TGTGCCATCAGTGAGCTACCAGGCGGGGGAAACACCATATATTTT
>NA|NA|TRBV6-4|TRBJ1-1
CASTRDGNTEAFF
TGTGCCAGCACCCGGGACGGGAACACTGAAGCTTTCTTT
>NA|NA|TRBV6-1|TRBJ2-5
CASSVTGEVPQYF
TGTGCCAGCAGTGTAACAGGGGAGGTTCCCCAGTACTTC
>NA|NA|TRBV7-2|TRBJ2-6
CASSFSSGANVLTF
TGTGCCAGCAGCTTCAGCTCTGGGGCCAACGTCCTGACTTTC
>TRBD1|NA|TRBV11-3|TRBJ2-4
CASSLGTGGSDIQYF
TGTGCCAGCAGCTTAGGGACAGGGGGAAGTGACATTCAGTACTTC
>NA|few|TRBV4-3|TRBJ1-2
CASSQDYGTPYGYTF
TGCGCCAGCAGCCAAGATTATGGGACACCTTATGGCTACACCTTC
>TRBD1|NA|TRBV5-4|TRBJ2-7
CASSPGTEGYEQYF
TGTGCCAGCAGCCCCGGGACAGAGGGCTACGAGCAGTACTTC
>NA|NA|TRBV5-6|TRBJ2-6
CASSLVTGVGANVLTF
TGTGCCAGCAGCTTGGTAACGGGGGTTGGGGCCAACGTCCTGACTTTC
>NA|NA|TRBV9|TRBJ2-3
CASSLRTGYTDTQYF
TGTGCCAGCAGCCTCCGGACTGGTTACACAGATACGCAGTATTTT
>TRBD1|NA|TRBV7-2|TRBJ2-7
CASSPPGQDKQYF
TGTGCCAGCAGCCCACCGGGACAGGATAAGCAGTACTTC
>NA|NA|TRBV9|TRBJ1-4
CASSVEERPNEKLFF
TGTGCCAGCAGCGTAGAAGAGCGGCCTAATGAAAAACTGTTTTTT
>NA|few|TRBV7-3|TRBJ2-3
CASSLQPDGSTDTQYF
TGTGCCAGCAGCTTACAACCGGACGGGAGCACAGATACGCAGTATTTT
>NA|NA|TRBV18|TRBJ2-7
CASSPPTGRSYEQYF
TGTGCCAGCTCACCACCTACCGGACGTTCCTACGAGCAGTACTTC
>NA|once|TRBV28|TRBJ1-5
CASSPRGFSNQPQHF
TGTGCCAGCAGTCCAAGGGGGTTCAGCAATCAGCCCCAGCATTTT
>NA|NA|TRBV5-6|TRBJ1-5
CASSLGGRGAAQPQHF
TGTGCCAGCAGCTTGGGGGGCCGGGGGGCTGCTCAGCCCCAGCATTTT
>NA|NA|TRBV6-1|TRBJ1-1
CASTWFRTEAFF
TGTGCCAGCACCTGGTTTCGCACTGAAGCTTTCTTT
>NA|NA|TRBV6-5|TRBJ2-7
CASSYAGITSYEQYF
TGTGCCAGCAGTTACGCTGGAATAACCTCCTACGAGCAGTACTTC
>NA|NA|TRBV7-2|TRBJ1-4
CASSSMKQGSGEKLFF
TGTGCCAGCAGCTCAATGAAACAGGGTAGTGGTGAAAAACTGTTTTTT
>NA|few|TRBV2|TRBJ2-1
CASSPQGHEQFF
TGTGCCAGCAGTCCCCAGGGTCATGAGCAGTTCTTC
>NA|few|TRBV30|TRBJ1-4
CAWSVLGGTNEKLFF
TGTGCCTGGAGTGTACTAGGGGGTACTAATGAAAAACTGTTTTTT
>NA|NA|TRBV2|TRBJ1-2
CASSPGIFNYGYTF
TGTGCCAGCAGTCCAGGGATTTTTAACTATGGCTACACCTTC
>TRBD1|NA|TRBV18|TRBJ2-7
CASSPISPGQGVYEQYF
TGTGCCAGCTCACCTATATCTCCGGGACAGGGGGTATACGAGCAGTACTTC
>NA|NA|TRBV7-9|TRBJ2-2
CASSLTGANTGELFF
TGTGCCAGCAGCTTAACCGGGGCGAACACCGGGGAGCTGTTTTTT
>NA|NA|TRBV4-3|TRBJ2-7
CASSQGRAAGTYEQYF
TGCGCCAGCAGCCAAGGTCGAGCGGCCGGAACGTACGAGCAGTACTTC
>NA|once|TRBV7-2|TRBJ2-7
CASSWSRDLYEQYF
TGTGCCAGCAGTTGGTCCCGGGACCTGTACGAGCAGTACTTC
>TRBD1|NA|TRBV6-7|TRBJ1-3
CASSYSAGGISGNTIYF
TGTGCCAGCAGTTACTCTGCAGGGGGCATTTCTGGAAACACCATATATTTT
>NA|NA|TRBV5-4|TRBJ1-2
CASSLDRTGQYGYTF
TGTGCCAGCAGCCTCGACAGAACGGGGCAATATGGCTACACCTTC